These 8 T cell receptor beta chains share one sample of origin, sequenced in a study of blood T cell repertoires in COVID-19. Clones were read by immunoSEQ multiplex PCR, and TCRdb kept only the in-frame ones, dropping some. This table holds 490,000 or so clones, 70% to 90% found once. The sample comprised PBMCs or T cells enriched from blood (not recorded which). The receptors stem from a woman in her 40s who had recovered from COVID-19.

The V call is TRBV12-5, the J call TRBJ2-1; possibly TRBD2 for D (5 bases). This CDR3 contains 12 residues. In germline, CDR1 is LGHNT, CDR2 FRNRAP. V was cut by 8 bases and J by 8 bases, with 13 bases left in between. The CDR3 DNA is TGTGCTAGTCTGAGGGATTACTATGAGCAGTTCTTC. Translated, it gives CASLRDYYEQFF.

The chain joins TRBV7-9 to TRBJ2-7; 7 nucleotides agree with TRBD2. The ends lost 6 bases at V and 0 bases at J; junction bases unmatched: 8. Germline V CDR1 and CDR2: SEHNR, FQNEAQ (reference sequence). This CDR3 is built from 15 residues. The chain's CDR3 is CASRRTSANSYEQYF. CDR3 in DNA: TGTGCCAGCAGACGCACTAGCGCCAACTCCTACGAGCAGTACTTC.

Concerning this clone itself: Other DNA sequences in the same sample also yield this CDR3. The chain couples TRBV19 to TRBJ1-5; TRBD1 is a possible D gene (5 bases). CDR3 length: 13 amino acids. Trimming stripped 6 bases from V and 4 bases from J, with 10 bases between. Germline V gives CDR1 LNHDA, CDR2 SQIVND (reference sequence). CDR3 DNA sequence: TGTGCCAGTAGCCCGCAGGGAAATCAGCCCCAGCATTTT. Translated, it gives CASSPQGNQPQHF.

The rearrangement links TRBV11-3 to TRBJ1-6, with 7 bases matching TRBD1. CDR1 and CDR2 (germline): SGHNT, YENEEA. The CDR3 consists of 15 residues. With V trimmed by 1 base and J by 7 bases, 4 bases remained unmatched. The CDR3 bases are TGTGCCAGCAGCTTAGCGGGACAGACAAATTCACCCCTCCACTTT. This sequence encodes CASSLAGQTNSPLHF.

This clone was counted only a few times. V is TRBV6-6 and J is TRBJ2-5; TRBD2 matches at 7 bases. CDR1 and CDR2 (germline): MNHNY, SVGAGI (reference sequence). The CDR3 consists of 14 residues. V shed 6 bases and J 3 bases; nucleotides not matched to a gene: 7. CDR3 nucleotide sequence: TGTGCCAGCAGGGGACCAGCGGGAAAAGAGACCCAGTACTTC. The encoded protein is CASRGPAGKETQYF.

The CDR3 bases are TGTGCCACCAGTGAACGGGACAGAGCCTACAATGAGCAGTTCTTC. Encoded protein: CATSERDRAYNEQFF. The chain employs TRBV24-1 and TRBJ2-1, with 7 bases lining up with TRBD1. The CDR3 consists of 15 residues. From germline, CDR1 is KGHDR and CDR2 SFDVKD. The V segment lost 4 bases and the J segment 2 bases; nucleotides outside the gene matches: 4.

The V gene is TRBV27, the J gene TRBJ1-4, with TRBD1 matching over 7 bases. In germline, CDR1 is MNHEY, CDR2 SMNVEV (reference sequence). The ends lost 6 bases at V and 10 bases at J; junction bases unmatched: 2. This CDR3 spans 11 amino acids. The CDR3 DNA is TGTGCCAGCAGCCCAGGGGGAAAACTGTTTTTT. Encoded protein: CASSPGGKLFF.

This clone appeared once. The chain links TRBV18 to TRBJ2-1; 7 bases align to TRBD1. There are 15 residues in the CDR3. Unmatched junction bases numbered 7, after V lost 6 bases and J lost 2 bases. CDR1 is KGHSH and CDR2 is LQKENI in the germline V gene. In DNA form, the CDR3 reads TGTGCCAGCTCCCCTAGGACAGGAACCTACAATGAGCAGTTCTTC. Translated: CASSPRTGTYNEQFF.